Described below is a single T cell receptor beta chain sequence and its context. The antigen remains undetermined. PCR used 60 Vbeta primers and 13 Jbeta primers. Repertoires were generated with immunoSEQ multiplex PCR, while TCRdb's copy carries only in-frame clones and drops some. Among over 150,000 clones listed, less than 90% were seen once. This CDR3 has 14 residues. CDR1 is SGHTA, CDR2 FQGTGA, per germline. The V and J ends lost 5 bases and 3 bases respectively, with 14 bases between them. The data originate from a study of cytomegalovirus exposure and HLA in healthy donors. For the study at large: Among 150 million to 200 million T cells, an earlier analysis found around 100 million unique TCR beta sequences.

General study results and limits: In a later analysis, HLA-associated beta chains showed higher expansion and lower generation probabilities than comparable chains. In presence/absence analyses, roughly uniform sequencing depth across donors was assumed. An analysis done earlier found most TCR beta V segments productive about 87% or about 30% of the time.

Input material: PBMCs. The source is a girl in the first two years of life in good health and CMV-seronegative. The chain is built from TRBV7-3 and TRBJ2-7; tentatively, D is TRBD1 (6 bases). CDR3: CASSDPGQDYEQYF. CDR3 nucleotide sequence: TGTGCCAGCAGCGACCCGGGACAAGACTACGAGCAGTACTTC.